This entry concerns a single TCR beta chain. The data derive from a study of control samples from healthy donors and cancer patients. Assay used: immunoSEQ multiplex PCR; TCRdb lists only in-frame clones, some missing. The sample records about 130,000 clones, about 88% being singletons. Trimming removed 0 bases from V and 0 bases from J, with 9 bases in between. The CDR3 runs 16 residues. Germline-derived CDR1 and CDR2 are SGHNT and YYREEE (reference sequence). This sequence originates from a man aged 45 to 65 in good health. The J gene is TRBJ1-4, the V gene TRBV5-4; D is unclear. Sequencing input: blood. Written as DNA, the CDR3 is TGTGCCAGCAGCTTGGACCCGACTGCAACTAATGAAAAACTGTTTTTT. The encoded protein is CASSLDPTATNEKLFF.